This T cell receptor beta chain was profiled in a study of control samples from healthy donors and cancer patients. Sequencing used immunoSEQ multiplex PCR; TCRdb keeps in-frame clones, though not all of them. The repertoire holds about 83,000 clones, 91% seen once, with 17% in the top ten. This CDR3 spans 13 amino acids. Trimming shortened V by 5 bases and J by 3 bases, and 10 bases separated the two germline ends. Germline CDR1 and CDR2: SGHAT and FQNNGV. The TCR was taken from a man in his fifties in good health. J is TRBJ1-2 and V is TRBV11-2, with D unclear. Sequenced input: blood. The CDR3 is CASSPGGYYGYTF. CDR3 DNA sequence: TGTGCCAGCAGCCCGGGCGGGTACTATGGCTACACCTTC.